One and the same sample provided the 4 T cell receptor beta chains below, sequenced in a study of shared clonotypes between healthy human individuals. Method: immunoSEQ multiplex PCR; TCRdb's copy keeps in-frame clones and lacks some. The table includes about 640,000 clones, more than 70% detected once. Material: memory CD4+ T cells sorted from blood. Specified subset: CD45RA-negative fraction. All receptors come from a woman between 25 and 40 years old in good health.

The rearrangement links TRBV4-1 to TRBJ1-5, with D unclear. The CDR3 has 15 amino acids. Trimming stripped 0 bases from V and 0 bases from J, with 6 bases between. The germline gives CDR1 MGHRA, CDR2 YSYEKL. Written as DNA, the CDR3 is TGCGCCAGCAGCCAAGATTCGACTAGCAATCAGCCCCAGCATTTT. Protein: CASSQDSTSNQPQHF.

V is TRBV7-9 and J is TRBJ2-1; D gene uncertain. The V gene's germline CDR1 is SEHNR and CDR2 FQNEAQ (reference sequence). The CDR3 covers 15 residues. V was cut by 5 bases and J by 0 bases, with 11 bases left in between. The CDR3 DNA follows: TGTGCCAGCAGCCCCCTTCCCAGCTCCTACAATGAGCAGTTCTTC. This codes for CASSPLPSSYNEQFF.

This clone was detected once. Other DNA sequences of this sample code for an identical CDR3. The chain links TRBV5-1 to TRBJ1-1; no firm D call. The CDR3 totals 15 residues. Germline V gene sequence: CDR1 SGHRS, CDR2 YFSETQ. V shed 0 bases and J shed 0 bases, with 9 bases lying between them. The CDR3 region has the DNA TGCGCCAGCAGCTTGGTCCCGGGATTGAACACTGAAGCTTTCTTT. Translating gives CASSLVPGLNTEAFF.

This chain joins TRBV28 and TRBJ1-4; D possibly corresponds to TRBD1 (6 bases). In germline, CDR1 is MDHEN, CDR2 SYDVKM. Trimming removed 10 bases at V and 7 bases at J, with 13 bases between. This CDR3 is built from 12 residues. The CDR3 DNA reads as TGTGCCACTCAGGGGCGGAGTGAAAAACTGTTTTTT. This codes for CATQGRSEKLFF.